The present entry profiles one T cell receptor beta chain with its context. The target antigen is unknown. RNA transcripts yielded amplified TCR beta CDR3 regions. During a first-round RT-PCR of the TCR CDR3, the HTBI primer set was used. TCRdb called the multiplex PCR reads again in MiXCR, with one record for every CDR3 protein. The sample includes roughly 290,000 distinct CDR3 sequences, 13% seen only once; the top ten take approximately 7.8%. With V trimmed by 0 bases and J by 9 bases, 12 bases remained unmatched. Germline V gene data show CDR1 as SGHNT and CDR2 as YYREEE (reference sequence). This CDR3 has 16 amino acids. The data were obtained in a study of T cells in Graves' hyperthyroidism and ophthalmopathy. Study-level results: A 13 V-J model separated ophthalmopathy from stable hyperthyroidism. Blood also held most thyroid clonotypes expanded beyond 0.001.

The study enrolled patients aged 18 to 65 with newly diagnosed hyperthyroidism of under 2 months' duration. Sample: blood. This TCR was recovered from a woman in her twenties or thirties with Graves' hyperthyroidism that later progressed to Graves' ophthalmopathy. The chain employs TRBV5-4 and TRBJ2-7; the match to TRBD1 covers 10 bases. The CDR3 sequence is CASSLAGVDRGRRQYF. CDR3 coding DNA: TGTGCCAGCAGCTTGGCCGGCGTTGACAGGGGGCGAAGGCAGTACTTC.